This TCR beta chain was sequenced during a study of blood T cells in healthy people across ages (dated by TCRdb to the mid-2010s). Study-wide context: In model experiments, roughly one uniquely barcoded TCR beta cDNA molecule per two T cells was captured by template switching. The donors were divided into four age groups: young (average approximately 15 years), middle-aged (under 40), aged (around 67) and long-lived (roughly 86). Two additional independent replicas of 1 million unique cDNA reads from the same blood draw were analyzed for two donors (one aged 18 to 30 and one aged 80 or older). To track age-related changes in TCR beta repertoire diversity, the study relied on deep sequencing normalized with unique cDNA molecular identifiers. To avoid experimental bias, donors of different ages were distributed randomly across sequencing lanes.

Spanning cysteine to phenylalanine, the CDR3 consists of 15 amino acids. The CDR3 DNA has 45 bases and is translated from base 1. V and J are truncated by 6 bases and 0 bases respectively, leaving an intervening sequence of 12 bases. Based on the germline V gene (reference sequence), the CDR1 and CDR2 sequences are MNHEY and SMNVEV. The study at large found these results: Because the CMV infection status of the donors was unknown, age-related changes in expanded clonotypes may potentially have been confounded. Observed TCR beta diversity per million T cells fell roughly linearly with age, and a significant reduction was already apparent by age roughly 40. There was a strong correlation between observed TCR beta diversity and the percentage of naive T cells measured by flow cytometry. Since profiling was done on bulk unsorted PBMCs, naive and antigen-experienced compartments could not be conclusively compared. Compared with the aged group, the long-lived group had more naive CD4+ T cells, fewer expanded clones and increased TCR diversity, suggesting age selection. Estimates of total diversity based on one million sequenced T cells were considered lower bounds and underestimates.

Receptor libraries were prepared by 5' RACE. The reads were generated on an Illumina HiSeq 2500. A second roughly 6 to 11 cycle PCR used a sample-barcoded 5' primer and a J-beta primer mix. A unique molecular identifier was introduced onto each TCR beta cDNA molecule by a template-switch 5' adaptor carrying 12 random nucleotides. Each sample yielded at least 2.5 million CDR3-containing paired-end reads. All of the RNA was converted into first-strand cDNA using the Mint cDNA synthesis kit, with a TRBC-specific oligonucleotide serving as the primer. All cDNA was treated with uracil-DNA glycosylase and then went through a first 18-cycle PCR with the universal primers M1SS and BC2_uni_R. In the source study's methods: Each sample was normalized by randomly selecting 1 million high-quality reads, each carrying a distinct molecular identifier. Instead of being binned into consensus sequences, reads with shared molecular identifiers were discarded. CDR3 identification, clonotype clustering and error correction used MiTCR with a Q25 quality threshold and the strictest error-elimination algorithm. Lower-bound total TCR beta diversity was estimated with a nonparametric unseen species model using Euler transformation. TCRdb redid the processing of the public reads, applying fastp at Q25 and MiXCR, and retained in-frame beta chains. CDR3 protein duplicates are merged, each entry listing the most common genes and DNA. These V and J calls are TCRdb output, not the study's own analysis. Across this sample there are about 1.5 million distinct CDR3 sequences, with roughly two fifths seen only once. 4% of the sample rests with the top ten.

As for this clonotype: Its binding antigen is unknown. Base qualities are missing; no much larger clone stands one base away.

Systemically healthy Caucasian individuals from Russia, some 40 in total and aged 6 to 90 years, were included as donors. Ten milliliters of peripheral blood were collected from each donor into EDTA-treated Vacutainer tubes. Ficoll-Paque density-gradient centrifugation was used to isolate PBMCs, with at least 6.5 million per sample. Total RNA, at least 5 micrograms per sample, was extracted from PBMCs with Trizol reagent. For every donor, flow cytometry on a PBMC aliquot measured the percentage of naive CD45RAhigh/CD27high T cells. Sequenced input: blood. The sequence links TRBV27 to TRBJ2-1; TRBD2 might be the D gene, on 5 matching bases. This receptor was obtained from a woman aged 18-35 years in good health. For the CDR3, the sequence is CASRSASSSYNEQFF. The bases are TGTGCCAGCAGATCTGCTAGCTCCTCCTACAATGAGCAGTTCTTC.